The 12 T cell receptor beta chains in this list originate from one sample, sequenced in a study of blood T cell repertoires in COVID-19. TCRdb keeps only in-frame clones here, not all; method: immunoSEQ multiplex PCR. Among roughly 130,000 clones listed, around 80% were seen once. Sequenced sample: peripheral blood. Receptors originate from a man aged 60 to 75 with active or convalescent COVID-19.

The chain couples TRBV25-1 to TRBJ2-1, with D maybe TRBD2 (6 bases). V was trimmed by 5 bases and J by 3 bases, leaving 11 bases between them. Per the germline V gene, CDR1 is MGHDK and CDR2 is SYGVNS. The CDR3 has 14 residues. CDR3 loop: CASSPRDGYNEQFF. CDR3 in DNA: TGTGCCAGCAGTCCGCGGGATGGCTACAATGAGCAGTTCTTC.

V is TRBV6-2 or TRBV6-3 and J is TRBJ2-4; 9 bases map to TRBD1. CDR3 length equals 17 residues. Unmatched junction bases numbered 11, after V lost 0 bases and J lost 8 bases. Germline lookup yields CDR1 MNHEY and CDR2 SVGEGT. The CDR3 DNA is TGTGCCAGCAGTTACTCAGCGAGGACAGGGGATCTACACATTCAGTACTTC. Translated: CASSYSARTGDLHIQYF.

The chain uses TRBV3-1 (or the pseudogene TRBV3-2) and TRBJ2-7, with TRBD2 as a possible D gene (6 bases). Germline V gene lookup returns CDR1 LGHDT and CDR2 YNNKEL (reference sequence). V was shortened by 4 bases and J by 6 bases, with 16 bases between the two germline ends. The CDR3 is 14 amino acids. CDR3 sequence: CASSPPWEVVEQYF. The CDR3 coding sequence is TGTGCCAGCAGCCCGCCGTGGGAGGTCGTCGAGCAGTACTTC.

The rearrangement uses TRBV6-2 or TRBV6-3 and TRBJ2-1; 12 bases agree with TRBD1. Germline trimming cut 4 bases from V and 9 bases from J; bases unmatched to any gene: 7. CDR3 length equals 15 residues. Germline-derived CDR1 and CDR2 are MNHEY and SVGEGT. CDR3 amino acids: CASSSPGQGASEQFF. The CDR3 DNA follows: TGTGCCAGCAGTTCCCCGGGACAGGGGGCGAGTGAGCAGTTCTTC.

The genes are TRBV9 and TRBJ2-7, with TRBD1 identical over 9 bases. V lost 4 bases and J lost 3; bases outside the gene matches: 5. This CDR3 spans 14 amino acids. Germline V CDR1 and CDR2: SGDLS, YYNGEE. The CDR3 sequence is CASSPWDRDYEQYF. In DNA form, the CDR3 reads TGTGCCAGCAGCCCCTGGGACAGGGACTACGAGCAGTACTTC.

The J gene is TRBJ2-5, the V gene TRBV18; D perhaps matches TRBD2 (5 bases). The V end lost 2 bases, the J end lost 1 base, and 14 bases lay between the germline ends. Germline V lookup: CDR1 KGHSH, CDR2 LQKENI. The CDR3 runs to 16 residues. The CDR3 here is CASSPMDGGAQETQYF. The CDR3 DNA reads TGTGCCAGCTCACCAATGGACGGAGGTGCCCAAGAGACCCAGTACTTC. The full variable domain, completed using reference TRBV18 and TRBJ2-5, is NAGVMQNPRHLVRRRGQEARLRCSPMKGHSHVYWYRQLPEEGLKFMVYLQKENIIDESGMPKERFSAEFPKEGPSILRIQQVVRGDSAAYFCASSPMDGGAQETQYFGPGTRLLVL.

The chain links TRBV10-1 to TRBJ2-7; 11 bases map to TRBD1. Germline CDR1 reads WNHNN; CDR2 reads SYGVQD (reference sequence). The CDR3 spans 15 residues. V lost 6 bases to trimming and J lost 1 base; unmatched junction nucleotides: 5. This CDR3 reads CASRTGTGGSYEQYF. CDR3 DNA: TGCGCCAGCAGAACTGGGACAGGGGGTTCCTACGAGCAGTACTTC.

The rearrangement joins TRBV11-2 to TRBJ2-2; D is unresolved. The V gene lost 0 bases and the J gene lost 4 bases, with 3 bases spanning the gap. The CDR3 contains 13 residues. The V gene's germline CDR1 is SGHAT and CDR2 FQNNGV. The CDR3 DNA reads as TGTGCCAGCAGCTTAGACGTCACCGGGGAGCTGTTTTTT. It translates to CASSLDVTGELFF.

This chain links TRBV24-1 with TRBJ1-2, with TRBD1 matching 7 bases. Germline CDR1 and CDR2: KGHDR and SFDVKD. J was trimmed by 10 bases and V by 2 bases; bases with no gene match: 3. The CDR3 has 12 residues. The DNA for the CDR3 is TGTGCCACCAGTGATTCCAGGGGGGACTACACCTTC. Protein product: CATSDSRGDYTF.

This clone has a handful of counts. The chain employs TRBV10-3 and TRBJ1-1; 9 bases match TRBD1. CDR3 length equals 16 residues. Trimming removed 2 bases from V and 6 bases from J; junction bases left unmatched: 10. Germline V gene data show CDR1 as ENHRY and CDR2 as SYGVKD. The CDR3 loop is CAISEPHGTGNSEAFF. CDR3 DNA: TGTGCCATCAGTGAGCCCCATGGGACAGGGAATTCTGAAGCTTTCTTT.

The rearrangement uses TRBV19 and TRBJ2-1; 9 nucleotides match TRBD2. Germline CDR1 LNHDA, CDR2 SQIVND (reference sequence). The J segment lost 7 bases and the V segment lost 6 bases, leaving 13 bases of the junction unmatched. There are 16 residues in the CDR3. The CDR3 loop is CASRAQAGGLKNEQFF. The CDR3 DNA is TGTGCCAGTAGGGCCCAAGCGGGAGGTTTGAAGAATGAGCAGTTCTTC.

A few counts support this clone. The chain links TRBV28 to TRBJ2-4; a possible D gene is TRBD1 (6 bases). Trimming took 4 bases from V and 4 from J, leaving 11 bases between them. Germline values: CDR1 MDHEN, CDR2 SYDVKM. The CDR3 has 14 residues. Written as DNA, the CDR3 is TGTGCCAGCAGTTCCCAAGGACAGAAAAACATTCAGTACTTC. Residues: CASSSQGQKNIQYF.